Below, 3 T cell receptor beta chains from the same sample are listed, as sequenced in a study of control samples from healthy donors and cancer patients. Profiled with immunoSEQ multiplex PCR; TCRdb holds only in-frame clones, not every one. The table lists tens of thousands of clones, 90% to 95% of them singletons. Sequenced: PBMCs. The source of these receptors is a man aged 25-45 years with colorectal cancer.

CDR3 region: CAISERGGLNEQFF. CDR3 bases: TGTGCCATCAGTGAACGGGGGGGCCTCAATGAGCAGTTCTTC. The chain couples TRBV10-3 to TRBJ2-1; 8 bases map to TRBD2. CDR3 length: 14 residues. The junction had 4 bases not matched to a gene; V was cut back by 3 bases and J by 6 bases. Germline CDR1 is ENHRY and CDR2 is SYGVKD.

This CDR3 is CASSFGGDNYGYTF. For the CDR3, the DNA is TGTGCCAGCAGCTTCGGGGGGGACAACTATGGCTACACCTTC. The chain uses TRBV5-4 and TRBJ1-2, with D tentatively TRBD1 (5 bases). Germline V gene lookup returns CDR1 SGHNT and CDR2 YYREEE (reference sequence). The CDR3 is 14 residues long. V gave up 2 bases and J gave up 2 bases, with 10 bases separating them. The variable domain in full, with the rest retrieved from reference TRBV5-4 and TRBJ1-2, is ETGVTQSPTHLIKTRGQQVTLRCSSQSGHNTVSWYQQALGQGPQFIFQYYREEENGRGNFPPRFSGLQFPNYSSELNVNALELDDSALYLCASSFGGDNYGYTFGSGTRLTVV.

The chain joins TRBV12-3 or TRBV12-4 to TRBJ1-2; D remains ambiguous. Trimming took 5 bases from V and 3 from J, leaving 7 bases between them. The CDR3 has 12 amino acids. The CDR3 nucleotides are TGTGCCAGCAGTCTCGGCCACTATGGCTACACCTTC. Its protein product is CASSLGHYGYTF.